This record concerns one T cell receptor beta chain sequence. The data belong to a study of blood T cell repertoires in COVID-19. Original processing methods: Estimates of nucleated cell counts were drawn from the amplification of reference gene primers. Here immunoSEQ multiplex PCR was the method, and the copy in TCRdb shows in-frame clones only, minus some. The V and J calls and clone size were taken over from that table, and D and trimming were inferred from the DNA. The table shows about 490,000 clones, with roughly 88% occurring only once. Trimming took 3 bases from V and 9 from J, leaving 10 bases between them. Germline V lookup: CDR1 SGHNT, CDR2 YYREEE (reference sequence). This CDR3 comprises 12 residues.

The V and J genes are TRBV5-4 and TRBJ2-1; tentatively, D is TRBD1 (6 bases). The clonotype was recovered from a human donor in a cohort sampled during active COVID-19. Sequenced: peripheral blood. The CDR3 here is CASSSGQREQFF. The CDR3 DNA sequence: TGTGCCAGCAGCTCCGGACAGCGTGAGCAGTTCTTC.